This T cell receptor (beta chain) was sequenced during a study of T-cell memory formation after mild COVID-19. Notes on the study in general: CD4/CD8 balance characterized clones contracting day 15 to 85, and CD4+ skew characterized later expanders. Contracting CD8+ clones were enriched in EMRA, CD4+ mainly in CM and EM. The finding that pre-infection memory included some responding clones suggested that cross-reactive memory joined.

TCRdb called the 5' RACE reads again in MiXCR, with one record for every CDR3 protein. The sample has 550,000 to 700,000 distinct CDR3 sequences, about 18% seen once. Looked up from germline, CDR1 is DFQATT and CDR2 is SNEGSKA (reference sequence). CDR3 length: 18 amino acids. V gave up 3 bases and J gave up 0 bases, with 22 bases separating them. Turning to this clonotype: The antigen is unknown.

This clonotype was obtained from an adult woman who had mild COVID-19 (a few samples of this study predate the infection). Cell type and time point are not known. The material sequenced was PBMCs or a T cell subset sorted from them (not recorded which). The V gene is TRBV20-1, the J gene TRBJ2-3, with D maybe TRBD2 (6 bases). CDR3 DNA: TGCAGTGCTAGTGCCCGAAGGTCGACTAGAGTGAGCACAGATACGCAGTATTTT. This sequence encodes CSASARRSTRVSTDTQYF.